A selection of T cell receptor beta chains follows, all from one sample in a study of blood T cell repertoires in COVID-19. TCRdb's copy holds only in-frame clones and misses some; the assay was immunoSEQ multiplex PCR. The sample has roughly 20,000 clones; more than 65% are singletons. The sample taken for sequencing was peripheral blood. Receptors were obtained from a man between 65 and 85 years old with COVID-19, enrolled during active disease. The CDR3 runs from the conserved cysteine through the conserved F or W. D genes are given only for firm matches. Clone size is stated in some rows and not others, as once, few, many or a class when expanded.

V gene,J gene,clone size,D gene,CDR3 DNA,CDR3 protein
TRBV28,TRBJ1-4,.,TRBD1,TGTGCCAGCAGTATCCGGACAGGGTTGTGGGAAAAACTGTTTTTT,CASSIRTGLWEKLFF
TRBV5-4,TRBJ2-7,large,.,TGTGCCAGCAGCCCCGATCTAAACTACGAGCAGTACTTC,CASSPDLNYEQYF
TRBV10-3,TRBJ2-5,.,TRBD1,TGTGCCATCAGTGAGTACAGGGGGGATCAAGAGACCCAGTACTTC,CAISEYRGDQETQYF
TRBV2,TRBJ1-2,.,.,TGTGCCAGCAGTGACCTGGGGCTATATGGCTACACCTTC,CASSDLGLYGYTF
TRBV28,TRBJ1-3,.,.,TGTGCCAGCAGTTTGACTTACTCTGGAAACACCATATATTTT,CASSLTYSGNTIYF
TRBV27,TRBJ1-2,.,.,TGTGCCAGCAGTGTAACAGGGAGAGGTAGCTATGGCTACACCTTC,CASSVTGRGSYGYTF
TRBV11-1,TRBJ1-1,.,.,TGTGCCAGCAGCTTAAAGGAGCTGAACACTGAAGCTTTCTTT,CASSLKELNTEAFF
TRBV15,TRBJ1-1,.,TRBD1,TGTGCCACCAGCACAAGATTACAGGGGGACACTGAAGCTTTCTTT,CATSTRLQGDTEAFF
TRBV28,TRBJ1-5,.,.,TGTGCCACTACTAGGGGGATAGTGAATCAGCCCCAGCATTTT,CATTRGIVNQPQHF
TRBV6-5,TRBJ2-7,.,.,TGTGCCATAAGGACAGCCGAGGGGGAGCAGTACTTC,CAIRTAEGEQYF
TRBV11-2,TRBJ1-4,.,.,TGTGCCAGCAGCTTACCCCGGAGGCCGGGTGAAAAACTGTTTTTT,CASSLPRRPGEKLFF
TRBV5-6,TRBJ1-2,once,.,TGTGCCAGCAGCTTTGGGGGCGTCTATGGCTACACCTTC,CASSFGGVYGYTF
TRBV3-1/TRBV3-2,TRBJ1-2,few,.,TGTGCCAGCAGCCAAGGGGGAGGGCCAGGGTATGGCTACACCTTC,CASSQGGGPGYGYTF